Following are 4 T cell receptor beta chains from one sample sequenced in a study of blood T cells in healthy people across ages (dated by TCRdb to 2014 to 2015). Library generation was performed with 5' RACE. TCRdb records Illumina HiSeq 2500 as the sequencer. A second PCR of roughly 7 to 12 cycles was run with a J-beta primer mix and a sample-barcoded 5' primer. In TCRdb, the public reads were trimmed at Q25 with fastp and aligned with MiXCR, with productive beta chains retained. Each entry is one CDR3 protein sequence, shown with its most common DNA and genes. Across this sample there are around 1,000,000 distinct CDR3 sequences, with under 30% seen only once. In total, the top ten clones hold approximately 0.79% of the sample. The data also belong to a second study, concerning T cells of mothers and their children.

Input material: blood. These receptors all come from a girl aged 2-9 years in good health.

The sample holds a few counts of this clonotype. This chain uses TRBV29-1 with TRBJ2-5, with TRBD2 matching over 10 bases. The DNA end lines up better with TRBJ2-1; the J call may be wrong. Per germline, CDR1 SQVTM and CDR2 ANQGSEA. The CDR3 has 15 residues. Written as DNA, the CDR3 is TGCAGCGGGTCCGCCGGGACTAGCGCCGCTAATGAGCAGTTCTTC. As protein: CSGSAGTSAANEQFF.

The V call is TRBV4-3, the J call TRBJ2-7; 7 nucleotides match TRBD1. Germline V gene lookup returns CDR1 LGHNA and CDR2 YSLEER. Unmatched junction bases numbered 16, after V lost 4 bases and J lost 13 bases. The CDR3 has 14 amino acids. This CDR3 reads CASSPNRGRETQYF. CDR3 DNA sequence: TGCGCCAGCAGCCCTAACAGGGGACGAGAGACCCAATACTTC.

The chain is built from TRBV20-1 and TRBJ2-1, with 8 positions matching TRBD1. CDR3 length: 13 residues. The ends lost 3 bases at V and 6 bases at J; junction bases unmatched: 4. Germline V gene sequence: CDR1 DFQATT, CDR2 SNEGSKA (reference sequence). The DNA of the CDR3 is TGCAGTGCTAGGGACAGGGCTTTCAATGAGCAGTTCTTC. It translates to CSARDRAFNEQFF.

This chain joins TRBV9 and TRBJ2-5, with 11 bases fitting TRBD1. The DNA matches TRBJ2-1 better at its end, which makes the J call doubtful. Germline lookup yields CDR1 SGDLS and CDR2 YYNGEE. The CDR3 is 16 residues long. This CDR3 reads CASSGTGGAIYNEQFF. The CDR3 DNA follows: TGTGCCAGCAGCGGGACAGGGGGCGCGATTTACAATGAGCAGTTCTTC.